This T cell receptor beta chain comes out of a study of monozygotic twins with inflammatory bowel disease. Findings and limits, study-wide: Discrimination among different T cell subtypes was not achievable. Sharing of clonotypes with others was lower in IBD patients than in healthy twins, and this was especially so with disease activity.

The CDR3 has 15 residues. CDR1 LNHDA and CDR2 SQIVND come from the germline V gene (reference sequence). About this clonotype: Antigen specificity is unknown.

Each UMI harboured a 6-nucleotide sample barcode and was appended via template switching. TCRdb derives one entry per CDR3 protein from the 5' RACE reads, leaving out DNA. Its table records roughly 300,000 distinct CDR3 sequences. Sequencing input: blood. This chain uses TRBV19 with TRBJ2-1; TCRdb lists TRBD1, though no DNA is available to test this call. The sequence was obtained from a human donor with ulcerative colitis or Crohn's disease, or a healthy co-twin of an affected twin (not recorded which). This CDR3 is CASSFDRGVYNEQFF. Supplemented by reference TRBV19 and TRBJ2-1, the full variable domain reads DGGITQSPKYLFRKEGQNVTLSCEQNLNHDAMYWYRQDPGQGLRLIYYSQIVNDFQKGDIAEGYSVSREKKESFPLTVTSAQKNPTAFYLCASSFDRGVYNEQFFGPGTRLTVL.